Below, 8 T cell receptor beta chains from the same sample are listed, as sequenced in a study of siplizumab effects on memory and regulatory T cells. Clones were read by immunoSEQ multiplex PCR, and TCRdb kept only the in-frame ones, dropping some. Of tens of thousands of clones in the sample, 91% were seen once. The sample consisted of CD8+ T cells sorted from blood. The receptor source for this set is a human donor in good health.

CDR3 nucleotides: TGTGCCAGCAGTTACTCGACCGGGGATGAGACCCAGTACTTC. Encoded protein: CASSYSTGDETQYF. The chain combines TRBV6-6 with TRBJ2-5; possible D gene TRBD2, 5 bases. The CDR3 is 14 amino acids. Between the trimmed V and J ends, which lost 0 bases and 5 bases, there was a span of 10 bases. Per germline, CDR1 MNHNY and CDR2 SVGAGI (reference sequence).

CDR3 residues: CASGHNRGGHGNEQFF. The DNA for the CDR3 is TGTGCCAGCGGCCACAACAGGGGGGGGCACGGCAATGAGCAGTTCTTC. The chain carries TRBV7-9 and TRBJ2-1; perhaps TRBD1 as D (8 bases). CDR1 and CDR2 from the germline V gene are SEHNR and FQNEAQ (reference sequence). The CDR3 covers 16 residues. Trimming left V 8 bases short and J 6 bases short, with 23 bases between.

This chain connects TRBV18 to TRBJ2-1; 7 bases match TRBD2. The junction had 7 bases not matched to a gene; V was cut back by 5 bases and J by 0 bases. Germline CDR1 and CDR2: KGHSH and LQKENI. This CDR3 has 16 amino acids. This chain's CDR3 is CASSKPRDYSYNEQFF. As DNA, the CDR3 is TGTGCCAGCTCAAAACCAAGGGACTACTCCTACAATGAGCAGTTCTTC. The full variable domain, rest sourced from reference TRBV18 and TRBJ2-1, is NAGVMQNPRHLVRRRGQEARLRCSPMKGHSHVYWYRQLPEEGLKFMVYLQKENIIDESGMPKERFSAEFPKEGPSILRIQQVVRGDSAAYFCASSKPRDYSYNEQFFGPGTRLTVL.

The chain links TRBV29-1 to TRBJ2-3, with D perhaps TRBD1 or TRBD2 (7 bases each). V gave up 7 bases and J gave up 4 bases, with 21 bases separating them. Germline CDR1 and CDR2: SQVTM and ANQGSEA. The CDR3 runs 15 residues. In DNA, the CDR3 is TGCAGCGCCGAGGGAGGGGGCCAAAGGTCAGATACGCAGTATTTT. Amino acids: CSAEGGGQRSDTQYF.

The chain employs TRBV15 and TRBJ2-5; TRBD1 agrees at 7 bases. The better agreement between TRBJ2-7 and the DNA end casts doubt on the J call. This CDR3 contains 14 residues. CDR1 and CDR2 from the germline V gene are LNHNV and YYDKDF (reference sequence). The CDR3 loop is CATSRVGQTYEQYF. For the CDR3, the DNA is TGTGCCACCAGCAGAGTGGGACAGACCTACGAGCAGTACTTC.

The chain combines TRBV7-9 with TRBJ2-3; TRBD2 matches at 9 bases. J lost 0 bases, V lost 4 bases, and 8 bases had no gene match. CDR1 and CDR2 (germline): SEHNR, FQNEAQ (reference sequence). CDR3 size: 17 residues. CDR3 in DNA: TGTGCCAGCAGCTCCACGACTAGCGGCCCCAGCACAGATACGCAGTATTTT. This codes for CASSSTTSGPSTDTQYF.

V and J are TRBV6-5 and TRBJ2-7; D remains unclear. CDR3 length: 15 amino acids. The ends were cut back, 2 bases at V and 7 bases at J, with 18 bases in the middle. From germline, CDR1 is MNHEY and CDR2 SVGAGI. The CDR3 spells CASSYGSRPGSEQYF. In DNA form, the CDR3 reads TGTGCCAGCAGTTACGGGTCCCGGCCGGGTTCGGAGCAGTACTTC.

The chain employs TRBV6-1 and TRBJ2-1; 8 bases map to TRBD2. V lost 6 bases to trimming and J lost 1 base; unmatched junction nucleotides: 5. CDR3 length: 15 amino acids. CDR1 and CDR2 (germline): MNHNS, SASEGT. CDR3 loop: CASRYSGRSYNEQFF. CDR3 sequence (DNA): TGTGCCAGCAGGTACAGCGGGAGATCCTACAATGAGCAGTTCTTC.